Sequencing of this T cell receptor (beta chain) was carried out in a study of shared T cell receptors in the human thymus. Sequenced by immunoSEQ multiplex PCR; TCRdb stores in-frame clones only, minus some. This sample has 600,000 to 900,000 clones, with approximately 85% found just once. With V trimmed by 9 bases and J by 11 bases, 10 bases remained unmatched. The V gene's germline CDR1 is LNHDA and CDR2 SQIVND (reference sequence). CDR3 length: 13 residues. The sample was also reused in another study, on human thymus T cells. Per that paper: Thymus tissue was removed during corrective cardiac surgery.

The genes are TRBV19 and TRBJ1-6; 7 bases are a match to TRBD1. Specimen: thymocytes. This sequence originates from a girl under two years old with a congenital heart defect. The CDR3 coding sequence is TGTGCCAGCCAGGGGGACTTCAGGGCACCCCTCCACTTT. This gives the protein CASQGDFRAPLHF.